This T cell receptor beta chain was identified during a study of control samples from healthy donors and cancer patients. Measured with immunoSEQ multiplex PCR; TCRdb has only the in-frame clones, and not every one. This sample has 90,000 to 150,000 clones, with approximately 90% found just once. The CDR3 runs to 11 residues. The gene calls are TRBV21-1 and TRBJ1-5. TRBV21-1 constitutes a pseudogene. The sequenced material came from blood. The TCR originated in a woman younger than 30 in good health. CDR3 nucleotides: TGTGCCAGCAGCCTCAATCAGCCCCAGCATTTT. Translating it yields CASSLNQPQHF.